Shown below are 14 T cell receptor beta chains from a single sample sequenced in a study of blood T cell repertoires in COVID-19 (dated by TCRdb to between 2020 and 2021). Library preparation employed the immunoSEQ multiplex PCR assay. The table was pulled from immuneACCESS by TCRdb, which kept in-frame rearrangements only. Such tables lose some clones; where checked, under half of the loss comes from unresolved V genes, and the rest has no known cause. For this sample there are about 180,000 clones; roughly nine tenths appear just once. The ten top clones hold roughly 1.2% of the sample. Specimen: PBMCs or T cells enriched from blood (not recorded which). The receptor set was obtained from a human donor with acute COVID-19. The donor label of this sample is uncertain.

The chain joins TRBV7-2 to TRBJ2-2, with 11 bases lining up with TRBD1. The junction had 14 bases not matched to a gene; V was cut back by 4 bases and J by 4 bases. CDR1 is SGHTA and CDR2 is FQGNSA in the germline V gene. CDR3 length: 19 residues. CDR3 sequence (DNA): TGTGCCAGCAGCTCCGGGACAGGGGGACGAAGTTGGCGCACCGGGGAGCTGTTTTTT. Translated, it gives CASSSGTGGRSWRTGELFF.

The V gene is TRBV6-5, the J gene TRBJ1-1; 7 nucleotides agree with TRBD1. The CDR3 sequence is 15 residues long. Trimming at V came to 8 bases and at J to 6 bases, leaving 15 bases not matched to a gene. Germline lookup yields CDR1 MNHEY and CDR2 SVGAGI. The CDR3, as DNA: TGTGCCAGCGTCATGGGTCAGGGGGTTTTTGCTGAAGCTTTCTTT. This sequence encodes CASVMGQGVFAEAFF.

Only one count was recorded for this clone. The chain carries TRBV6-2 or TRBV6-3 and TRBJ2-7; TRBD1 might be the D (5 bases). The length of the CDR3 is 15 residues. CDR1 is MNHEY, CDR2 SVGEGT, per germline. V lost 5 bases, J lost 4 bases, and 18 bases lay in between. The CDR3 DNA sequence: TGTGCCAGCAGTAAAGACAGTGGCCCGATTTACGAGCAGTACTTC. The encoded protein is CASSKDSGPIYEQYF.

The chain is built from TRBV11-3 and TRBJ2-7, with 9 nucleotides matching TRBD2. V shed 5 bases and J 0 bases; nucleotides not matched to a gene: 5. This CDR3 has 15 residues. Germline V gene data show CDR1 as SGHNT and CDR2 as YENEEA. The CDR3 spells CASSVSGGSSYEQYF. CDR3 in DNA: TGTGCCAGCAGCGTAAGCGGGGGGTCCTCCTACGAGCAGTACTTC.

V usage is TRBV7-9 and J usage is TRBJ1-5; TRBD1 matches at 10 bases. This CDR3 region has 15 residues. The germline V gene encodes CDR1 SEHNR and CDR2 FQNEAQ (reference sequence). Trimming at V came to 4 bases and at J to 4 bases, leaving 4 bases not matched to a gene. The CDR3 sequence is CASSSTGGPNQPQHF. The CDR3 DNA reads TGTGCCAGCAGCTCGACAGGGGGCCCGAATCAGCCCCAGCATTTT.

In DNA, the CDR3 is TGCGCCAGCTTAATAGCGGGGGGGCGGGATGAGCAGTTCTTC. Protein sequence: CASLIAGGRDEQFF. The V call is TRBV10-2, the J call TRBJ2-1; 11 bases agree with TRBD2. With V trimmed by 8 bases and J by 8 bases, 8 bases remained unmatched. This CDR3 is built from 14 residues. The V gene's germline CDR1 is WSHSY and CDR2 SAAADI.

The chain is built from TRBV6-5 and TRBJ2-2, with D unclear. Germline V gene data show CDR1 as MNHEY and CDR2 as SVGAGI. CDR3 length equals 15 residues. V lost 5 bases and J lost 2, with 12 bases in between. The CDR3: CASSPLVANTGELFF. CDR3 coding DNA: TGTGCCAGCAGTCCTCTAGTAGCAAACACCGGGGAGCTGTTTTTT.

CDR3 nucleotides: TGTGCCAGCAGCCAAGAGCGGTATGGGGAGCAGTTCTTC. Translation gives CASSQERYGEQFF. The J gene is TRBJ2-1, the V gene TRBV14; D gene unclear. The CDR3 sequence is 13 residues long. Deletions cut 0 bases from V and 10 bases from J, with 10 bases between. Germline V gene sequence: CDR1 SGHDN, CDR2 FVKESK.

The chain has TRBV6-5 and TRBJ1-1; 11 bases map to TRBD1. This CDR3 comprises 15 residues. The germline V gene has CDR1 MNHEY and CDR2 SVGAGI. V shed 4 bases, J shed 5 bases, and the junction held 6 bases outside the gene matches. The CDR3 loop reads CASSSGQGARTEAFF. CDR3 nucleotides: TGTGCCAGCAGTTCTGGACAGGGGGCGCGTACTGAAGCTTTCTTT.

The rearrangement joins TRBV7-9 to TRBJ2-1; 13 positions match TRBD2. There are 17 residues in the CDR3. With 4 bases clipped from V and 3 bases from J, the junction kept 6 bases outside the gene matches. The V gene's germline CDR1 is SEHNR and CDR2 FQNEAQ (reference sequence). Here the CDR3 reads CASSSGLAGEVYNEQFF. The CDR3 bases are TGTGCCAGCAGCTCTGGACTAGCGGGGGAGGTCTACAATGAGCAGTTCTTC.

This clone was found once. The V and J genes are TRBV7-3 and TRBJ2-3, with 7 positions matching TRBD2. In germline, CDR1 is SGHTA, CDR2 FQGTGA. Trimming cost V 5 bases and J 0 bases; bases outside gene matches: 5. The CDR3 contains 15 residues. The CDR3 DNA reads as TGTGCCAGCAGCGTTGTAGCGGGTAGCACAGATACGCAGTATTTT. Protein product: CASSVVAGSTDTQYF.

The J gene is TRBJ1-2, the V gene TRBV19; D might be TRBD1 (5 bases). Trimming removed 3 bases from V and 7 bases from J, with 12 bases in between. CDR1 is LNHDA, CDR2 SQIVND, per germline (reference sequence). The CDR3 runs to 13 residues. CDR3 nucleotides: TGTGCCAGTAGTATGGGTCCAGGGCGTGGCTACACCTTC. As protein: CASSMGPGRGYTF.

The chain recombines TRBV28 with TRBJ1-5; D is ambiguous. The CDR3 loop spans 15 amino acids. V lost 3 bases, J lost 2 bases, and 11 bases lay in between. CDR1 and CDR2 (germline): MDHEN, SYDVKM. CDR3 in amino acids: CASSFRRARNQPQHF. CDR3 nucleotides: TGTGCCAGCAGTTTTCGGAGGGCCCGCAATCAGCCCCAGCATTTT.

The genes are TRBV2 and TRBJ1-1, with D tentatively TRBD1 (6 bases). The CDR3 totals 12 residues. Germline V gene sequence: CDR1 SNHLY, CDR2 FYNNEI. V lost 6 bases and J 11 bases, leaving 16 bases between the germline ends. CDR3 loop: CASRVHRASAFF. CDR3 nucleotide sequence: TGTGCCAGCAGGGTCCACAGGGCCTCGGCTTTCTTT.